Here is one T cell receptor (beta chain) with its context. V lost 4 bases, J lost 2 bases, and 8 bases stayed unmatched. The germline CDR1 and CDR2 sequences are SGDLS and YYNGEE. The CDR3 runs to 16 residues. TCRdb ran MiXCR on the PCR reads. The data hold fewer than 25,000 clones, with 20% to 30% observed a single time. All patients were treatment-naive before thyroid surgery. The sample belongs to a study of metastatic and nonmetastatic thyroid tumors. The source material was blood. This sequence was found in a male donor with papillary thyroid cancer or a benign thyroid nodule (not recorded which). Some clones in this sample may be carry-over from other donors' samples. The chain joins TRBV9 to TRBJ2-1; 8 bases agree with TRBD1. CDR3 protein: CASSPWTGRTYNEQFF. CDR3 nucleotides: TGTGCCAGCAGCCCCTGGACAGGGAGGACCTACAATGAGCAGTTCTTC.